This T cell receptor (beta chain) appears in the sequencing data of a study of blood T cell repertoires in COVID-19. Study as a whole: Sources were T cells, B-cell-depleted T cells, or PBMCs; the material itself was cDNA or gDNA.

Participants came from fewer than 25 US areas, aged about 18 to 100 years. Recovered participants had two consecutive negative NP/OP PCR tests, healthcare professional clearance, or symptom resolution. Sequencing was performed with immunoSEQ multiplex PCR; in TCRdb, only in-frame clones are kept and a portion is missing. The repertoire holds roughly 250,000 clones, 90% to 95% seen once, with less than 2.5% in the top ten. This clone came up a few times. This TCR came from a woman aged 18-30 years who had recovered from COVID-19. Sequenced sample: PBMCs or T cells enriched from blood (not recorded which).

The CDR3 region is CASSLERQSYTEAFF. The CDR3 region has the DNA TGTGCCAGCAGCTTAGAGCGACAGTCTTACACTGAAGCTTTCTTT. The chain joins TRBV11-2 to TRBJ1-1, with a weak D call TRBD1 (5 bases). CDR3 size: 15 residues. V lost 0 bases to trimming and J lost 3 bases, with 11 bases between them. The germline CDR1 and CDR2 sequences are SGHAT and FQNNGV.